These 13 T cell receptor beta chains share one sample of origin, sequenced in a study of beta chain features in type 1 diabetes. Every bit of the isolated RNA underwent reverse transcription, so sequencing read expressed TCRB transcripts. Data came from immunoSEQ multiplex PCR; TCRdb stores just in-frame clones and leaves some out. The sample includes just over 600,000 clones, about 16% of them seen just once. What was sequenced was naive CD4+ T cells from blood. The source is a man aged 18 to 29 in good health.

The rearrangement uses TRBV28 and TRBJ2-6, with D unclear. The CDR3 is 15 residues long. Germline CDR1 and CDR2: MDHEN and SYDVKM. CDR3 protein: CAEAPRGAGANVLTF. Written as DNA, the CDR3 is TGTGCAGAGGCACCGCGTGGCGCGGGGGCCAACGTCCTGACTTTC.

This chain connects TRBV14 to TRBJ2-5, with D possibly TRBD1 on 6 matching bases. The DNA end favors TRBJ2-7, so the J call may be wrong. Looked up from germline, CDR1 is SGHDN and CDR2 is FVKESK. The CDR3 is 15 residues long. The CDR3: CASSQGRGRSYEQYF. The CDR3 DNA reads TGTGCCAGCAGCCAAGGCAGGGGACGCTCCTACGAGCAGTACTTC.

This clone has only one observation. The chain combines TRBV28 with TRBJ2-5; 7 bases match TRBD1. Germline lookup yields CDR1 MDHEN and CDR2 SYDVKM. The CDR3 spans 15 residues. The ends lost 2 bases at V and 5 bases at J; junction bases unmatched: 8. CDR3 residues: CASSLQTGTSETQYF. CDR3 nucleotides: TGTGCCAGCAGTTTACAGACAGGGACGTCGGAGACCCAGTACTTC.

This chain joins TRBV9 and TRBJ2-5, with TRBD2 matching 14 bases. V dropped 4 bases and J dropped 5; count of bases not matched to a gene: 19. The CDR3 consists of 20 residues. The germline gives CDR1 SGDLS, CDR2 YYNGEE. The CDR3 DNA follows: TGTGCCAGCAGCTTCGGACAGCCGGGACTAGCGGGAGCGGTGAAGGAGACCCAGTACTTC. Its translation is CASSFGQPGLAGAVKETQYF. The variable domain in full, with the rest retrieved from reference TRBV9 and TRBJ2-5, is DSGVTQTPKHLITATGQRVTLRCSPRSGDLSVYWYQQSLDQGLQFLIQYYNGEERAKGNILERFSAQQFPDLHSELNLSSLELGDSALYFCASSFGQPGLAGAVKETQYFGPGTRLLVL.

This clone was seen at least ten times. The chain combines TRBV10-3 with TRBJ2-7; D might be TRBD2 (5 bases). The CDR3 runs to 14 residues. V lost 6 bases to trimming and J lost 0 bases, with 12 bases between them. Germline loops: CDR1 ENHRY, CDR2 SYGVKD. The CDR3 loop reads CAISILGDSYEQYF. The CDR3 DNA is TGTGCCATCAGCATACTCGGGGACTCCTACGAGCAGTACTTC.

This clone was seen only a few times. The rearrangement links TRBV2 to TRBJ2-5, with D perhaps matching TRBD2 (7 bases). Germline assignment: CDR1 SNHLY and CDR2 FYNNEI. The V end was cut by 10 bases, the J end by 5 bases, with 14 bases between. This CDR3 comprises 12 residues. The CDR3 loop reads CAIPRGAETQYF. Here the CDR3 DNA reads TGTGCCATCCCACGGGGGGCTGAGACCCAGTACTTC.

This rearrangement joins TRBV4-1 to TRBJ2-2, with TRBD2 as a possible D gene (6 bases). The CDR3 loop spans 15 amino acids. Germline CDR1 and CDR2: MGHRA and YSYEKL. V lost 6 bases and J lost 4, with 15 bases in between. CDR3 protein: CASRPPGSGTGELFF. The CDR3 DNA sequence: TGCGCCAGCAGGCCCCCCGGGAGTGGCACCGGGGAGCTGTTTTTT.

A remark on this clone: Within the sample, other DNA sequences also encode this same CDR3. The chain has TRBV28 and TRBJ1-6, with D possibly TRBD1 on 5 matching bases. Germline V gives CDR1 MDHEN, CDR2 SYDVKM. V was shortened by 2 bases and J by 4 bases, with 6 bases between the two germline ends. The CDR3 consists of 14 residues. CDR3 sequence: CASSLRGYNSPLHF. CDR3 DNA: TGTGCCAGCAGTTTACGGGGGTATAATTCACCCCTCCACTTT.

This clone was detected only a few times. This rearrangement joins TRBV30 to TRBJ2-7; 7 bases are a match to TRBD1. Germline loops: CDR1 GTSNPN, CDR2 SVGIG (reference sequence). The J segment lost 5 bases and the V segment lost 0 bases, leaving 10 bases of the junction unmatched. The CDR3 sequence is 15 residues long. The CDR3 nucleotides are TGTGCCTGGAGTGTACGAAGGGGGCGCCTCCACGAGCAGTACTTC. Its translation is CAWSVRRGRLHEQYF.

This clone was counted only a few times. The J gene is TRBJ2-3, the V gene TRBV6-6; weak D call: TRBD2 (7 bases). The germline gives CDR1 MNHNY, CDR2 SVGAGI (reference sequence). Trimming left V 7 bases short and J 8 bases short, with 16 bases between. The CDR3 runs to 13 residues. CDR3 coding DNA: TGTGCCAGCACCCGGGGGGCCGTCGGTACGCAGTATTTT. Translating gives CASTRGAVGTQYF.

The chain links TRBV6-5 to TRBJ2-2; perhaps TRBD1 as D (7 bases). Trimming removed 2 bases at V and 4 bases at J, with 14 bases between. The CDR3 consists of 16 residues. Germline CDR1 is MNHEY and CDR2 is SVGAGI. The CDR3 region is CASSYRRDSPTGELFF. In DNA form, the CDR3 reads TGTGCCAGCAGTTACCGGAGGGACAGCCCCACCGGGGAGCTGTTTTTT.

This clone was seen a handful of times. V usage is TRBV28 and J usage is TRBJ1-2, with TRBD1 matching over 7 bases. Trimming removed 9 bases from V and 4 bases from J; junction bases left unmatched: 8. This CDR3 is built from 13 residues. CDR1 is MDHEN and CDR2 is SYDVKM in the germline V gene. CDR3 nucleotide sequence: TGTGCCAGATTACAGGGGATTTTCTATGGCTACACCTTC. It translates to CARLQGIFYGYTF.

This chain joins TRBV11-2 and TRBJ2-1; D is tentatively TRBD1 or TRBD2 (5 bases each). The CDR3 covers 13 residues. Deletions cut 1 base from V and 14 bases from J, with 15 bases between. Germline CDR1 and CDR2: SGHAT and FQNNGV. CDR3 sequence reads: CASSLGLGVGEFF. CDR3 in DNA: TGTGCCAGCAGCTTAGGTCTGGGGGTTGGTGAGTTCTTC.